These T cell receptor beta chains were read from a single sample in a study of T-cell memory formation after mild COVID-19. From the 5' RACE reads, TCRdb called clonotypes with MiXCR, one entry per CDR3 protein. The sample includes approximately 40,000 distinct CDR3 sequences, 11% of them seen just once. The sample taken for sequencing was PBMCs or a T cell subset sorted from them (not recorded which). These TCRs come from a man between 18 and 29 years old who had mild COVID-19 (a few samples of this study predate the infection). Cell type and time point are not known. Each CDR3 is given with its conserved first and last residue. Each record gives: J gene, V gene, D gene, clone size, CDR3 DNA, CDR3 protein. A D gene is named only where the DNA matches it firmly. Some rows mark clone size as missing; the rest say once, few, many or name a class of expanded clone.

j_call: TRBJ2-1
v_call: TRBV6-5
d_call: TRBD2
clone_size: .
cdr3_nt: TGTGCCAGCAGCATACTAGCGGGGGTTGGCAATGAGCAGTTCTTC
cdr3_aa: CASSILAGVGNEQFF

j_call: TRBJ1-1
v_call: TRBV5-1
d_call: .
clone_size: many
cdr3_nt: TGCGCCAGCAGCTTGTTGGGGGGCGCCGGCACTGAAGCTTTCTTT
cdr3_aa: CASSLLGGAGTEAFF

j_call: TRBJ2-3
v_call: TRBV7-2
d_call: TRBD2
clone_size: many
cdr3_nt: TGTGCCAGCAGGTTGGGGGGAGGGCCTAGCACAGATACGCAGTATTTT
cdr3_aa: CASRLGGGPSTDTQYF

j_call: TRBJ2-1
v_call: TRBV7-2
d_call: TRBD2
clone_size: many
cdr3_nt: TGTGCCAGCAGCACAAGCGGGGTCTATGAGCAGTTCTTC
cdr3_aa: CASSTSGVYEQFF

j_call: TRBJ2-1
v_call: TRBV3-1
d_call: TRBD2
clone_size: .
cdr3_nt: TGTGCCAGCAGCCAATTCCCGGGAGGGCTAGCGGGAGTTTACAATGAGCAGTTCTTC
cdr3_aa: CASSQFPGGLAGVYNEQFF

j_call: TRBJ2-1
v_call: TRBV20-1
d_call: TRBD1
clone_size: many
cdr3_nt: TGCAGTGCTTCAGGACAGGGATTCTACAATGAGCAGTTCTTC
cdr3_aa: CSASGQGFYNEQFF

j_call: TRBJ2-5
v_call: TRBV18
d_call: .
clone_size: .
cdr3_nt: TGTGCCAGCTCTCAGAACTACAGGGTTTGGAAGACCCAGTACTTC
cdr3_aa: CASSQNYRVWKTQYF

j_call: TRBJ2-1
v_call: TRBV7-3
d_call: .
clone_size: many
cdr3_nt: TGTGCCAGCAGCTTAAGGGAGCGGACTGAGTATAATGAGCAGTTCTTC
cdr3_aa: CASSLRERTEYNEQFF

j_call: TRBJ2-6
v_call: TRBV7-3
d_call: .
clone_size: .
cdr3_nt: TGTGCCAGCAGCCCCCCGTGGCAGGGATCTGGGGCCAACGTCCTGACTTTC
cdr3_aa: CASSPPWQGSGANVLTF

j_call: TRBJ2-7
v_call: TRBV5-1
d_call: TRBD2
clone_size: many
cdr3_nt: TGCGCCAGCAGTAGAATAGCGGGAACCTACGAGCAGTACTTC
cdr3_aa: CASSRIAGTYEQYF

j_call: TRBJ1-6
v_call: TRBV12-3/TRBV12-4
d_call: TRBD1
clone_size: many
cdr3_nt: TGTGCCAGCAGTCAGGACAGGGCCACCGATTCACCCCTCCACTTT
cdr3_aa: CASSQDRATDSPLHF

j_call: TRBJ1-1
v_call: TRBV15
d_call: .
clone_size: many
cdr3_nt: TGTGCCACCAGCAGACGAGGAACGCCTGACGTTTTCTTT
cdr3_aa: CATSRRGTPDVFF

j_call: TRBJ2-2
v_call: TRBV6-4
d_call: TRBD2
clone_size: many
cdr3_nt: TGTGCCAGCAGTGACTCGACTAGCGCCGGGGAGCTGTTTTTT
cdr3_aa: CASSDSTSAGELFF

j_call: TRBJ2-5
v_call: TRBV5-1
d_call: .
clone_size: many
cdr3_nt: TGCGCCAGCAGCTTAGGGACGGCACAAGAGACCCAGTACTTC
cdr3_aa: CASSLGTAQETQYF

j_call: TRBJ2-2
v_call: TRBV7-8
d_call: .
clone_size: many
cdr3_nt: TGTGCCAGCAGGAACACGAACACCGGGGAGCTGTTTTTT
cdr3_aa: CASRNTNTGELFF